This T cell receptor beta chain emerged from a study of early T cells in non-severe SARS-CoV-2 infection. This clonotype has ten or more counts. MiXCR, run by TCRdb on the 5' RACE reads, gives a single entry per CDR3 protein. The repertoire holds about 52,000 distinct CDR3 sequences, with around 8% as singletons. Germline V gene sequence: CDR1 SGDLS, CDR2 YYNGEE. This CDR3 has 15 residues. Unmatched junction bases numbered 2, after V lost 3 bases and J lost 0 bases. Material: whole blood. This sequence was found in an adult who was a healthcare worker with PCR-confirmed SARS-CoV-2 infection or an uninfected control (not recorded which). This chain joins TRBV9 and TRBJ2-1, with TRBD2 matching 8 bases. The CDR3 spells CASSERGSSYNEQFF. CDR3 coding DNA: TGTGCCAGCAGCGAGCGGGGGAGCTCCTACAATGAGCAGTTCTTC.